What follows are 16 T cell receptor beta chains derived from one specimen sequenced in a study of OX40 agonist ivuxolimab in advanced cancers. TCRdb's copy holds only in-frame clones and misses some; the assay was immunoSEQ multiplex PCR. The table lists about 53,000 clones, approximately 75% of them singletons. Here the sequenced sample was CD4+ or CD8+ T cells sorted from blood, taken in a trial of the OX40 agonist ivuxolimab. These receptors came from an adult with an advanced solid tumor such as melanoma, head and neck, liver or kidney cancer.

The chain links TRBV28 to TRBJ2-7; a weak D match, TRBD1 (6 bases). V was cut by 8 bases and J by 6 bases, with 14 bases left in between. The germline V gene encodes CDR1 MDHEN and CDR2 SYDVKM. The CDR3 is 12 residues long. CDR3 residues: CASPGVTGEQYF. For the CDR3, the DNA is TGTGCCAGCCCAGGGGTTACGGGCGAGCAGTACTTC.

V is TRBV7-2 and J is TRBJ2-7, with 8 positions matching TRBD2. This CDR3 comprises 18 residues. Germline V gene lookup returns CDR1 SGHTA and CDR2 FQGNSA. The junction had 12 bases not matched to a gene; V was cut back by 2 bases and J by 0 bases. The DNA of the CDR3 is TGTGCCAGCAGCTTAACAGCGGGGGCCCGATTCATCTCCTACGAGCAGTACTTC. It yields the protein CASSLTAGARFISYEQYF.

The rearrangement joins TRBV11-2 to TRBJ2-1; 11 bases are shared with TRBD2. The CDR3 spans 14 residues. Trimming cost V 4 bases and J 6 bases; bases outside gene matches: 2. Germline V gene lookup returns CDR1 SGHAT and CDR2 FQNNGV. As DNA, the CDR3 is TGTGCCAGCAGCTGGGGACTAGCGGTCAATGAGCAGTTCTTC. Protein: CASSWGLAVNEQFF.

CDR3 sequence: CASKVSARVNGELFF. DNA of the CDR3: TGTGCCAGCAAAGTTTCCGCCAGGGTAAACGGGGAGCTGTTTTTT. This rearrangement joins TRBV27 to TRBJ2-2, with D maybe TRBD1 (5 bases). Looked up from germline, CDR1 is MNHEY and CDR2 is SMNVEV (reference sequence). This CDR3 is 15 amino acids long. The germline V and J ends were trimmed by 7 bases and 7 bases, with 19 bases remaining between them.

V and J are TRBV5-1 and TRBJ1-6, with unresolved D. This CDR3 comprises 14 residues. CDR1 is SGHRS, CDR2 YFSETQ, per germline. V was pared by 6 bases and J by 7 bases, with 14 bases between. CDR3 region: CASTPQTGNSPLHF. The CDR3 DNA follows: TGCGCCAGCACCCCGCAGACCGGGAATTCACCCCTCCACTTT.

This chain uses TRBV9 with TRBJ1-4, with TRBD1 matching over 8 bases. V gave up 3 bases and J gave up 8 bases; unmatched junction bases: 12. The CDR3 contains 16 residues. Looked up from germline, CDR1 is SGDLS and CDR2 is YYNGEE. In DNA, the CDR3 is TGTGCCAGCAGCGCTGGACAGGGACGTCAACGAGAAAAACTGTTTTTT. Amino acids: CASSAGQGRQREKLFF.

For this clone: At one of its ends the junction is not consistent with the germline gene, which may arise from a read error. V usage is TRBV7-2 and J usage is TRBJ2-2; TRBD2 agrees at 9 bases. The CDR3 extends over 15 amino acids. Germline CDR1 SGHTA, CDR2 FQGNSA. The CDR3 DNA is TGTGCCAGCAGGTTAGCGGGGGCTTCCACCGGGGAGCTGTTTTTT. Its protein product is CASRLAGASTGELFF.

The rearrangement joins TRBV7-2 to TRBJ1-6; 9 positions agree with TRBD1. V lost 4 bases, J lost 9 bases, and 10 bases stayed unmatched. Germline lookup yields CDR1 SGHTA and CDR2 FQGNSA. The CDR3 has 16 amino acids. The chain's CDR3 is CASSSAGTGMASPLHF. CDR3 nucleotide sequence: TGTGCCAGCAGCTCGGCAGGGACAGGGATGGCTTCACCCCTCCACTTT.

This chain joins TRBV30 and TRBJ2-7; a possible D gene is TRBD2 (5 bases). This CDR3 has 13 residues. Germline CDR1 and CDR2: GTSNPN and SVGIG (reference sequence). V dropped 3 bases and J dropped 4 bases, with 13 bases sitting between them. The CDR3 DNA sequence: TGTGCCTGGAGGACGGACTGGGTGTACGAGCAGTACTTC. It is translated as CAWRTDWVYEQYF.

This chain links TRBV7-9 with TRBJ1-5; TRBD1 might be the D (5 bases). Germline lookup yields CDR1 SEHNR and CDR2 FQNEAQ (reference sequence). This CDR3 contains 15 residues. V was pared by 0 bases and J by 4 bases, with 10 bases between. CDR3 in DNA: TGTGCCAGCAGCTTAGCCGCCACAGGTAATCAGCCCCAGCATTTT. Protein sequence: CASSLAATGNQPQHF. Together with reference TRBV7-9 and TRBJ1-5, the CDR3 gives the full variable domain: DTGVSQNPRHKITKRGQNVTFRCDPISEHNRLYWYRQTLGQGPEFLTYFQNEAQLEKSRLLSDRFSAERPKGSFSTLEIQRTEQGDSAMYLCASSLAATGNQPQHFGDGTRLSIL.

The chain joins TRBV10-2 to TRBJ1-5; no clear D gene. The CDR3 spans 13 residues. CDR1 is WSHSY, CDR2 SAAADI, per germline. V dropped 3 bases and J dropped 7 bases, with 10 bases sitting between them. Written as DNA, the CDR3 is TGCGCCAGCAGTGATGCCGGGTCACAGCCCCAGCATTTT. This sequence encodes CASSDAGSQPQHF.

The chain combines TRBV21-1 with TRBJ2-7; the table names TRBD2, a call not compared with the DNA. TRBV21-1 is tagged as a pseudogene. The CDR3 has 16 residues. The DNA of the CDR3 is TGTGCCAGCAGCAAAAGTCCGAGCGGAGAGAGCTACGAGCAGTACTTC. Translating gives CASSKSPSGESYEQYF.

The chain combines TRBV11-3 with TRBJ2-1; 8 bases agree with TRBD1. This CDR3 contains 15 residues. CDR1 is SGHNT, CDR2 YENEEA, per germline. The J segment lost 4 bases and the V segment lost 5 bases, leaving 7 bases of the junction unmatched. CDR3 DNA: TGTGCCAGCAGCCTACGACAGGGGTCGTACAATGAGCAGTTCTTC. Residues: CASSLRQGSYNEQFF.

V gene TRBV19 combines with J gene TRBJ2-5; D ambiguous. Germline lookup yields CDR1 LNHDA and CDR2 SQIVND (reference sequence). Trimming shortened V by 1 base and J by 7 bases, and 13 bases separated the two germline ends. The CDR3 runs to 14 residues. This CDR3 is CASSIGPGSRTQYF. For the CDR3, the DNA is TGTGCCAGTAGTATAGGTCCAGGTTCGCGGACCCAGTACTTC.

The genes are TRBV27 and TRBJ1-2, with 8 nucleotides matching TRBD1. The CDR3 sequence is 14 residues long. With 5 bases clipped from V and 6 bases from J, the junction kept 8 bases outside the gene matches. In germline, CDR1 is MNHEY, CDR2 SMNVEV (reference sequence). CDR3: CASSKTGASDGYTF. DNA of the CDR3: TGTGCCAGCAGTAAGACAGGGGCAAGTGATGGCTACACCTTC.

By frequency in the sample, this clone is medium-sized. V gene TRBV11-3 combines with J gene TRBJ2-3; TRBD1 aligns across 7 bases. CDR3 length: 15 amino acids. CDR1 and CDR2 (germline): SGHNT, YENEEA. With 5 bases clipped from V and 2 bases from J, the junction kept 7 bases outside the gene matches. The CDR3 nucleotides read TGTGCCAGCAGCCCACAGGGGCTCGTCACAGATACGCAGTATTTT. The encoded protein is CASSPQGLVTDTQYF.